Described below is a single T cell receptor beta chain sequence and its context. This entry comes from a study of blood T cell repertoires in COVID-19. Study summary: Both acute and convalescent COVID-19 samples were obtained from the United States, Italy and Spain. Nucleic acid was either cDNA or gDNA, and it came from T cells, B-cell-depleted T cells, or PBMCs.

In the source study's methods: Amplification from reference gene primers served as the basis for estimated nucleated cell counts. The method was immunoSEQ multiplex PCR; TCRdb's version includes in-frame clones alone and lacks a portion of them. V and J calls and clone size come straight from that table; D and trimming were deduced from the DNA. There are about 230,000 clones in the sample; around 84% occur only once, and about 1% lies in the top ten. What was sequenced was peripheral blood. The TCR comes from a man aged 40-49 years with acute or convalescent COVID-19.

Here the CDR3 DNA reads TGTGCCAGCAGCGCACGAGGACAGGGAGGGTACGAGCAGTACTTC. Its protein is CASSARGQGGYEQYF. The chain joins TRBV7-8 to TRBJ2-7, with D perhaps matching TRBD1 (8 bases). CDR1 and CDR2 (germline): SGHVS, FQNEAQ. V was clipped by 5 bases and J by 4 bases, with 18 bases between them. This CDR3 contains 15 residues.